The 14 T cell receptor beta chains presented below share a single source sample, sequenced in a study of human T cells and chemical hapten exposure. Specified time point: patch test 2, 6 weeks after DPC sensitization. The treatment: therapeutic diphenylcyclopropenone sensitization with weekly scalp DPC. TCRdb redid the calling of the RACE reads with MiXCR, one entry per CDR3 protein. In the table there are 75,000 to 95,000 distinct CDR3 sequences, approximately 11% of which are singletons. Specimen: whole blood, collected in connection with sensitization to the hapten diphenylcyclopropenone (DPC). These TCRs come from a man aged 35 to 55 with alopecia areata. Some clones in this sample may be carry-over from other donors' samples.

This clonotype was seen many times. This chain connects TRBV9 to TRBJ1-5; tentative D call: TRBD1 (5 bases). The ends were cut back, 3 bases at V and 0 bases at J, with 10 bases in the middle. CDR3 size: 15 residues. The germline CDR1 and CDR2 sequences are SGDLS and YYNGEE. CDR3: CASSAGRYSNQPQHF. The CDR3 DNA sequence: TGTGCCAGCAGCGCGGGGCGCTATAGCAATCAGCCCCAGCATTTT.

This clonotype was counted between two and nine times. The V call is TRBV2, the J call TRBJ2-1; the match to TRBD2 covers 11 bases. This CDR3 has 16 residues. V shed 6 bases, J shed 4 bases, and the junction held 8 bases outside the gene matches. Germline lookup yields CDR1 SNHLY and CDR2 FYNNEI. This CDR3 reads CASSPLAGGPYNEQFF. Here the CDR3 DNA reads TGTGCCAGCAGCCCTTTAGCGGGAGGGCCATACAATGAGCAGTTCTTC.

This clonotype has more than one count but fewer than ten. The chain recombines TRBV19 with TRBJ2-1; tentatively, D is TRBD2 (6 bases). The CDR3 has 14 amino acids. Germline V gene sequence: CDR1 LNHDA, CDR2 SQIVND (reference sequence). The V end was cut by 10 bases, the J end by 5 bases, with 18 bases between. CDR3 sequence (DNA): TGTGCCACCCTAAGACTAGGAGGGGACAATGAGCAGTTCTTC. Residues: CATLRLGGDNEQFF.

V is TRBV25-1 and J is TRBJ1-2, with D possibly TRBD1 on 5 matching bases. With 4 bases removed from V and 0 bases from J, the gap between germline ends came to 12 bases. The CDR3 totals 15 residues. Germline CDR1 and CDR2: MGHDK and SYGVNS. The CDR3 region has the DNA TGTGCCAGCAGTGGGTCCACGGGACCTAACTATGGCTACACCTTC. It is translated as CASSGSTGPNYGYTF.

This clonotype has ten or more counts. The rearrangement joins TRBV12-3 or TRBV12-4 to TRBJ1-4, with D hard to call. V gave up 6 bases and J gave up 2 bases, with 13 bases separating them. The CDR3 is made up of 15 amino acids. The CDR3 loop reads CASRTAGRTNEKLFF. The CDR3 DNA reads TGTGCCAGCAGGACGGCCGGAAGGACTAATGAAAAACTGTTTTTT.

This clonotype showed up just a few times. This chain links TRBV6-2 or TRBV6-3 with TRBJ2-7; D unclear. V was clipped by 4 bases and J by 4 bases, with 14 bases between them. This CDR3 is 14 amino acids long. Germline V CDR1 and CDR2: MNHEY, SVGEGT. The CDR3 sequence is CASSSRAFVYEQYV. In DNA form, the CDR3 reads TGTGCCAGCAGTTCCCGGGCCTTTGTATACGAGCAGTACGTC.

This clonotype was picked up a small number of times. This chain uses TRBV5-6 with TRBJ1-4; a weak D match, TRBD1 (5 bases). Germline-derived CDR1 and CDR2 are SGHDT and YYEEEE. The V and J ends lost 4 bases and 0 bases respectively, with 16 bases between them. The CDR3 sequence is 17 residues long. The CDR3 DNA sequence: TGTGCCAGCAGCCCTGGCGGTAGACAGCCAACTAATGAAAAACTGTTTTTT. This sequence encodes CASSPGGRQPTNEKLFF.

This clonotype occurred a few times. This chain joins TRBV20-1 and TRBJ2-2; the match to TRBD2 covers 15 bases. The CDR3 spans 18 residues. With 2 bases clipped from V and 3 bases from J, the junction kept 7 bases outside the gene matches. Per germline, CDR1 DFQATT and CDR2 SNEGSKA (reference sequence). DNA of the CDR3: TGCAGTGCTAGACTACCAGGACTAGCGGGAGGGTACACCGGGGAGCTGTTTTTT. Translating it yields CSARLPGLAGGYTGELFF.

At least ten counts were recorded for this clonotype. J is TRBJ1-5 and V is TRBV20-1, with D maybe TRBD1 (6 bases). Germline-derived CDR1 and CDR2 are DFQATT and SNEGSKA (reference sequence). The CDR3 is 12 residues long. With 6 bases removed from V and 2 bases from J, the gap between germline ends came to 8 bases. The CDR3 nucleotides are TGCAGTGCCAGACAGGGCAATCAGCCCCAGCATTTT. This encodes CSARQGNQPQHF.

V gene TRBV5-6 combines with J gene TRBJ2-1; D is unclear. Germline CDR1 SGHDT, CDR2 YYEEEE. This CDR3 is 15 amino acids long. The V and J ends lost 4 bases and 2 bases respectively, with 13 bases between them. The CDR3 nucleotides read TGTGCCAGCAGCCATTGGGCTGACGCCTACAATGAGCAGTTCTTC. Its protein is CASSHWADAYNEQFF.

The chain has TRBV28 and TRBJ2-7; D not certain. Deletions cut 2 bases from V and 4 bases from J, with 12 bases between. Germline loops: CDR1 MDHEN, CDR2 SYDVKM. This CDR3 spans 14 amino acids. The CDR3, as DNA: TGTGCCAGCAGTTTACAGGTGTTTGCATACGAGCAGTACTTC. Protein product: CASSLQVFAYEQYF.

This clonotype was seen many times. The V call is TRBV7-2, the J call TRBJ1-2, with D perhaps matching TRBD1 (5 bases). Between the trimmed V and J ends, which lost 5 bases and 7 bases, there was a span of 8 bases. CDR1 and CDR2 (germline): SGHTA, FQGNSA. The CDR3 is 11 residues long. DNA of the CDR3: TGTGCCAGCAGCCTCGGGGGTGGCTACACCTTC. Protein: CASSLGGGYTF.

This chain links TRBV10-3 with TRBJ1-5, with no clear D. V lost 0 bases and J lost 4, with 10 bases in between. Germline CDR1 and CDR2: ENHRY and SYGVKD. The CDR3 totals 15 residues. The CDR3 nucleotides read TGTGCCATCAGTGAGTCAGGACTGAAGAATCAGCCCCAGCATTTT. It encodes CAISESGLKNQPQHF.

The sample holds a few counts of this clonotype. V gene TRBV20-1 combines with J gene TRBJ2-3; 7 bases align to TRBD1. V lost 5 bases, J lost 6 bases, and 8 bases stayed unmatched. The germline V gene has CDR1 DFQATT and CDR2 SNEGSKA (reference sequence). The CDR3 covers 13 residues. The CDR3 DNA sequence: TGCAGTGCTTCACGCCAGGGGGAGGATACGCAGTATTTT. Translating gives CSASRQGEDTQYF.